This is a list of T cell receptor beta chains from one sample in a study of OX40 agonist ivuxolimab in advanced cancers. The repertoire was sequenced with immunoSEQ multiplex PCR; TCRdb's copy has only in-frame clones and lacks some. The table has around 85,000 clones, less than 95% seen once; the top ten hold more than 7.5%. The input for sequencing was CD4+ or CD8+ T cells sorted from blood, taken in a trial of the OX40 agonist ivuxolimab. These TCRs come from an adult with an advanced solid tumor such as melanoma, head and neck, liver or kidney cancer. Each CDR3 is given with its conserved first and last residue. The D gene is left open where the match is weak. Rows may omit the clone size; those that give it use once, few, many or a size class.

CDR3nt: TGTGCCAGCAGCCCCAACGATCTTATGGGGGAGCAGTTCTTC; CDR3aa: CASSPNDLMGEQFF; v_gene: TRBV4-2; j_gene: TRBJ2-1; abundance: .; d_gene: .
CDR3nt: TGTGCCAGCAGCGTAGCGGGCACCTACACAGATACGCAGTATTTT; CDR3aa: CASSVAGTYTDTQYF; v_gene: TRBV9; j_gene: TRBJ2-3; abundance: few; d_gene: .
CDR3nt: TGCAGCGTTCCAGGGGGCGCCGCAGATACGCAGTATTTT; CDR3aa: CSVPGGAADTQYF; v_gene: TRBV29-1; j_gene: TRBJ2-3; abundance: once; d_gene: TRBD1
CDR3nt: TGTGCCAGCAGCCGGGAGCCGGGCCTCTACGAGCAGTACTTC; CDR3aa: CASSREPGLYEQYF; v_gene: TRBV5-5; j_gene: TRBJ2-7; abundance: .; d_gene: .
CDR3nt: TGTGCCTGGGGGCAGGACCGTTTTTACGAGCAGTACTTC; CDR3aa: CAWGQDRFYEQYF; v_gene: TRBV30; j_gene: TRBJ2-7; abundance: .; d_gene: .
CDR3nt: TGTGCCAGCAGTGTATCGGACTTCGGGGAGCTGTTTTTT; CDR3aa: CASSVSDFGELFF; v_gene: TRBV25-1; j_gene: TRBJ2-2; abundance: .; d_gene: .
CDR3nt: TGTGCCAGCAGCTCACAGCCCCCGGGGTGGGGCACCGGGGAGCTGTTTTTT; CDR3aa: CASSSQPPGWGTGELFF; v_gene: TRBV7-6; j_gene: TRBJ2-2; abundance: once; d_gene: .
CDR3nt: TGTGCCAGCAGTTTTGGGACGGGGGAGGCTGGCTACACCTTC; CDR3aa: CASSFGTGEAGYTF; v_gene: TRBV28; j_gene: TRBJ1-2; abundance: .; d_gene: .
CDR3nt: TGCGCCAGCACCGCTTGGGACAGGGGTCCTATGAACACTGAAGCTTTCTTT; CDR3aa: CASTAWDRGPMNTEAFF; v_gene: TRBV5-1; j_gene: TRBJ1-1; abundance: .; d_gene: TRBD1
CDR3nt: TGTGCCACCAGCAGAGTCTACCTGGATGAGCAGTTCTTC; CDR3aa: CATSRVYLDEQFF; v_gene: TRBV15; j_gene: TRBJ2-1; abundance: .; d_gene: .
CDR3nt: TGTGCCAGCAGTTCCGTGGACCACCCTTATAGCAATCAGCCCCAGCATTTT; CDR3aa: CASSSVDHPYSNQPQHF; v_gene: TRBV28; j_gene: TRBJ1-5; abundance: .; d_gene: .
CDR3nt: TGTGCCAGCGACAACCCGGGACAGACTGAAGCTTTCTTT; CDR3aa: CASDNPGQTEAFF; v_gene: TRBV9; j_gene: TRBJ1-1; abundance: .; d_gene: TRBD1
CDR3nt: TGTGCCATCAGTACGGGACAGGGGGCGTATTCTGGGGCCAACGTCCTGACTTTC; CDR3aa: CAISTGQGAYSGANVLTF; v_gene: TRBV10-3; j_gene: TRBJ2-6; abundance: .; d_gene: TRBD1
CDR3nt: TGTGCCACCAGCAGTCAGACAGCCCGATATAATTCACCCCTCCACTTT; CDR3aa: CATSSQTARYNSPLHF; v_gene: TRBV15; j_gene: TRBJ1-6; abundance: .; d_gene: .
CDR3nt: TGTGCCAGCAGCAAAGAGGCTAGCCCCGTCATTGAGCAGTTCTTC; CDR3aa: CASSKEASPVIEQFF; v_gene: TRBV21-1; j_gene: TRBJ2-1; abundance: .; d_gene: .
CDR3nt: TGTGCCAGCAGCCAAGGCGAGGCAACTAATGAAAAACTGTTTTTT; CDR3aa: CASSQGEATNEKLFF; v_gene: TRBV4-2; j_gene: TRBJ1-4; abundance: few; d_gene: .
CDR3nt: TGTGCCAGCAGCTTAGGGTCGGGATACGAGCAGTACTTC; CDR3aa: CASSLGSGYEQYF; v_gene: TRBV7-3; j_gene: TRBJ2-7; abundance: .; d_gene: .
CDR3nt: TGTGCCAGCAGTTTATCTCCCACCGGGACAGGCTACGAGCAGTACTTC; CDR3aa: CASSLSPTGTGYEQYF; v_gene: TRBV27; j_gene: TRBJ2-7; abundance: .; d_gene: TRBD1
CDR3nt: TGCGCCAGCAGCCAAGATTCACTAGCGGCCTCCGGGGAGCAGTTCTTC; CDR3aa: CASSQDSLAASGEQFF; v_gene: TRBV4-1; j_gene: TRBJ2-1; abundance: once; d_gene: TRBD2
CDR3nt: TGTGCCAGCAGCCAAGATTGGGCACCCCCTAGCACAGATACGCAGTATTTT; CDR3aa: CASSQDWAPPSTDTQYF; v_gene: TRBV4-2; j_gene: TRBJ2-3; abundance: .; d_gene: .
CDR3nt: TGCAGTGCTCTGGACCCTCCTGAAGCTTTCTTT; CDR3aa: CSALDPPEAFF; v_gene: TRBV20-1; j_gene: TRBJ1-1; abundance: .; d_gene: .
CDR3nt: TGTGCCAGCAGTCCGCGACAGATTTCCTACGAGCAGTACTTC; CDR3aa: CASSPRQISYEQYF; v_gene: TRBV28; j_gene: TRBJ2-7; abundance: .; d_gene: .
CDR3nt: TGTGCCAGCTACCCCAGGGAGCTAAACACTGAAGCTTTCTTT; CDR3aa: CASYPRELNTEAFF; v_gene: TRBV7-9; j_gene: TRBJ1-1; abundance: .; d_gene: .
CDR3nt: TGTGCCAGCAGTTACTCGGTGGGGGAGCATTACAATGAGCAGTTCTTC; CDR3aa: CASSYSVGEHYNEQFF; v_gene: TRBV6-5; j_gene: TRBJ2-1; abundance: .; d_gene: .
CDR3nt: TGTGCCAGCAGCGTAGGCACCCCCGGGGACCCGCGGCAGTTCTTC; CDR3aa: CASSVGTPGDPRQFF; v_gene: TRBV9; j_gene: TRBJ2-1; abundance: once; d_gene: .
CDR3nt: TGTGCCATCAAGATTCCAGGGGGGAGCTCTGGAAACACCATATATTTT; CDR3aa: CAIKIPGGSSGNTIYF; v_gene: TRBV10-3; j_gene: TRBJ1-3; abundance: .; d_gene: TRBD1
CDR3nt: TGTGCCAGCAGGGGAACGACAGGGGGCGTCAGGACCGGGGAGCTGTTTTTT; CDR3aa: CASRGTTGGVRTGELFF; v_gene: TRBV7-2; j_gene: TRBJ2-2; abundance: .; d_gene: TRBD1
CDR3nt: TGTGCCAGCAGTGGGACAGGTAGACTCTACAATCAGCCCCAGCATTTT; CDR3aa: CASSGTGRLYNQPQHF; v_gene: TRBV2; j_gene: TRBJ1-5; abundance: .; d_gene: TRBD1
CDR3nt: TGCGCCAGCAGCCAAGAACTAGCGGACTCCTACAATGAGCAGTTCTTC; CDR3aa: CASSQELADSYNEQFF; v_gene: TRBV4-3; j_gene: TRBJ2-1; abundance: .; d_gene: TRBD2
CDR3nt: TGTGCCAGCAGCTTGCTCGGGAATCAGCCCCAGCATTTT; CDR3aa: CASSLLGNQPQHF; v_gene: TRBV5-5; j_gene: TRBJ1-5; abundance: .; d_gene: .
CDR3nt: TGTGCCAGCGGCACTGGGCGGCTAACATCAGATACGCAGTATTTT; CDR3aa: CASGTGRLTSDTQYF; v_gene: TRBV9; j_gene: TRBJ2-3; abundance: .; d_gene: .
CDR3nt: TGTGCCAGCAGTTTATACGGGGGGGGAAACACCATATATTTT; CDR3aa: CASSLYGGGNTIYF; v_gene: TRBV28; j_gene: TRBJ1-3; abundance: once; d_gene: .
CDR3nt: TGTGCCAGCAGCTCAGAGGGGGGCGGCTACACCTTC; CDR3aa: CASSSEGGGYTF; v_gene: TRBV7-8; j_gene: TRBJ1-2; abundance: .; d_gene: .
CDR3nt: TGTGCCAGCAGTTTATACATCCCTTCCTACGAGCAGTACTTC; CDR3aa: CASSLYIPSYEQYF; v_gene: TRBV28; j_gene: TRBJ2-7; abundance: .; d_gene: .
CDR3nt: TGTGCCAGCAGCCGACTAGCGGGCACAGATACGCAGTATTTT; CDR3aa: CASSRLAGTDTQYF; v_gene: TRBV13; j_gene: TRBJ2-3; abundance: .; d_gene: TRBD2
CDR3nt: TGTGCCTGGAGGGACCAGGGCGGCTATGGCTACACCTTC; CDR3aa: CAWRDQGGYGYTF; v_gene: TRBV30; j_gene: TRBJ1-2; abundance: .; d_gene: .
CDR3nt: TGTGCCAGCAGCCCATCAGGACAGGACTCCGGGGAGCTGTTTTTT; CDR3aa: CASSPSGQDSGELFF; v_gene: TRBV9; j_gene: TRBJ2-2; abundance: .; d_gene: TRBD1
CDR3nt: TGTGCCAGCAGCCAAAAGACGGAGTCTGGAAACACCATATATTTT; CDR3aa: CASSQKTESGNTIYF; v_gene: TRBV7-9; j_gene: TRBJ1-3; abundance: .; d_gene: .
CDR3nt: TGTGCCAGCTTCTCTCCGGGGGGGAACGACTATGGCTACACCTTC; CDR3aa: CASFSPGGNDYGYTF; v_gene: TRBV28; j_gene: TRBJ1-2; abundance: once; d_gene: .
CDR3nt: TGTGCCTGGAGTCCCCGGGTTCCACGTTTCACTGAAGCTTTCTTT; CDR3aa: CAWSPRVPRFTEAFF; v_gene: TRBV30; j_gene: TRBJ1-1; abundance: once; d_gene: .
CDR3nt: TGTGCCAGCAGGGACAGGGCTAACTCCTACGAGCAGTACTTC; CDR3aa: CASRDRANSYEQYF; v_gene: TRBV27; j_gene: TRBJ2-7; abundance: .; d_gene: TRBD1
CDR3nt: TGTGCCAGCAGCCCACGGGACAGGTCTAGCGATGAGCAGTTCTTC; CDR3aa: CASSPRDRSSDEQFF; v_gene: TRBV16; j_gene: TRBJ2-1; abundance: once; d_gene: TRBD1
CDR3nt: TGCAGCGTCGAACTAGCGGAACAAACCACAGATACGCAGTATTTT; CDR3aa: CSVELAEQTTDTQYF; v_gene: TRBV29-1; j_gene: TRBJ2-3; abundance: .; d_gene: TRBD2
CDR3nt: TGTGCCAGCAGCCAAGATCGTTCACCCCTCCACTTT; CDR3aa: CASSQDRSPLHF; v_gene: TRBV4-2; j_gene: TRBJ1-6; abundance: .; d_gene: .
CDR3nt: TGTGCCAGCAGGATGAACAGCAATCAGCCCCAGCATTTT; CDR3aa: CASRMNSNQPQHF; v_gene: TRBV6-5; j_gene: TRBJ1-5; abundance: .; d_gene: .
CDR3nt: TGTGCCAGCGGCGCGTGGACAAATGAAAAACTGTTTTTT; CDR3aa: CASGAWTNEKLFF; v_gene: TRBV28; j_gene: TRBJ1-4; abundance: .; d_gene: .
CDR3nt: TGTGCCAGCATCGATTACGCTGGCAGGGAAGAGACCCAGTACTTC; CDR3aa: CASIDYAGREETQYF; v_gene: TRBV27; j_gene: TRBJ2-5; abundance: .; d_gene: .